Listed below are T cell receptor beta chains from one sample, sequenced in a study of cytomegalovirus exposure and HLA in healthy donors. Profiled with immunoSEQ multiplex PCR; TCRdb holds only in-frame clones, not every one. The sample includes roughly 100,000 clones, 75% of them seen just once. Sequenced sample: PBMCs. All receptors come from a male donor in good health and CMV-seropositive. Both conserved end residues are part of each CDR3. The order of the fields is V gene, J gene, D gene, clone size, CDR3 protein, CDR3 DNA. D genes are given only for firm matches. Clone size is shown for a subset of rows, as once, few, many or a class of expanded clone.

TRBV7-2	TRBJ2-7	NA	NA	CASSLGDFEQYF	TGTGCCAGCAGCTTAGGGGACTTCGAGCAGTACTTC
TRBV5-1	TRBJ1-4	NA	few	CASSTRVGQGELFF	TGCGCCAGCAGCACCCGGGTCGGGCAGGGTGAACTGTTTTTT
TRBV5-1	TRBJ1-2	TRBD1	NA	CASSTSGTGDGYTF	TGCGCCAGCAGCACCTCCGGGACAGGGGATGGCTACACCTTC
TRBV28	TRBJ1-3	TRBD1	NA	CASSLRDRVRDTIYF	TGTGCCAGCAGTTTACGGGACAGGGTGAGAGACACCATATATTTT
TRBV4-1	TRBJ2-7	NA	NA	CASSQTGSYEQYF	TGCGCCAGCAGCCAAACAGGTTCCTACGAGCAGTACTTC
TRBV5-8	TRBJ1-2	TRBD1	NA	CASSLPQWDRVLDYGYTF	TGTGCCAGCAGCTTACCCCAATGGGACAGGGTATTGGACTATGGCTACACCTTC
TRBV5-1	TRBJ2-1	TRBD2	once	CASSQIFTLAGARNEQFF	TGCGCCAGCAGCCAGATCTTCACCCTAGCGGGGGCAAGGAATGAGCAGTTCTTC
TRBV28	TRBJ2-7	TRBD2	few	CASSLAGGDYEQYF	TGTGCCAGCAGTTTGGCTGGGGGGGACTACGAGCAGTACTTC
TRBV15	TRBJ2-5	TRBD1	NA	CATSRARGPLETQYF	TGTGCCACCAGCAGAGCCAGGGGGCCCTTGGAGACCCAGTACTTC
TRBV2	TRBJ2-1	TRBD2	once	CASSESSGYNEQFF	TGTGCCAGCAGTGAGTCTAGCGGCTACAATGAGCAGTTCTTC
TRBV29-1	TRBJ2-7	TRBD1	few	CSVKDRNYEQYF	TGCAGCGTTAAGGACAGGAACTACGAGCAGTACTTC
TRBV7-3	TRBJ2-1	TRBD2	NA	CASSLTMTSGSNEQFF	TGTGCCAGCAGCTTAACGATGACTAGCGGGAGCAATGAGCAGTTCTTC
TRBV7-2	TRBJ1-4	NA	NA	CASSLVGGAAEKLFF	TGTGCCAGCAGCTTAGTAGGGGGGGCGGCTGAAAAACTGTTTTTT
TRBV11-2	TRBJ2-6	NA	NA	CASSSLAGANVLTF	TGTGCCAGCAGCTCCCTGGCAGGGGCCAACGTCCTGACTTTC
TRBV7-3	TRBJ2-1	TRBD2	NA	CASSLDGGAYNEQFF	TGTGCCAGCAGCTTAGACGGGGGGGCCTACAATGAGCAGTTCTTC
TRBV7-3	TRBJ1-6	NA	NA	CASSSYYNSPLHF	TGTGCCAGCAGCTCCTACTATAATTCACCCCTCCACTTT
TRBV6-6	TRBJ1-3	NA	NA	CASSTRQSSGNTIYF	TGTGCCAGCAGCACCAGACAAAGCTCTGGAAACACCATATATTTT
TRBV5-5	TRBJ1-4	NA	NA	CASSIQATNEKLFF	TGTGCCAGCAGCATCCAAGCCACTAATGAAAAACTGTTTTTT
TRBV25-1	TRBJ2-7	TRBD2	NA	CASSAWGGYDEQYF	TGTGCCAGCAGTGCCTGGGGGGGGTACGACGAGCAGTACTTC
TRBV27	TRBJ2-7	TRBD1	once	CASSRDSSYEQYF	TGTGCCAGCAGTCGGGACAGCTCCTACGAGCAGTACTTC
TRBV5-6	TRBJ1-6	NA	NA	CASNLGQLNSPLHF	TGTGCCAGCAACCTGGGGCAGCTTAATTCACCCCTCCACTTT
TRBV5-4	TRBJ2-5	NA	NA	CASSLRGTETQYF	TGTGCCAGCAGCTTGAGGGGGACGGAGACCCAGTACTTC
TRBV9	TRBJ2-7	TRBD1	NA	CASSMRTGEGEQYF	TGTGCCAGCAGCATGCGGACAGGGGAGGGCGAGCAGTACTTC
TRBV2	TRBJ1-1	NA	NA	CASMVGRLMNTEAFF	TGTGCCAGCATGGTCGGCAGGCTTATGAACACTGAAGCTTTCTTT
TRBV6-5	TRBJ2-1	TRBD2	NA	CASSPGTSGYNEQFF	TGTGCCAGCAGCCCAGGGACTAGCGGATACAATGAGCAGTTCTTC
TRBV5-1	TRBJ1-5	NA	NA	CASSLGDTGGRPNF	TGCGCCAGCAGCTTGGGGGACACAGGTGGTCGGCCGAATTTT
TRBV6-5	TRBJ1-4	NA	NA	CASSYHGETNEKLFF	TGTGCCAGCAGTTACCACGGGGAGACTAATGAAAAACTGTTTTTT
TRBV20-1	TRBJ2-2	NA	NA	CSAFIPGELFF	TGCAGTGCTTTCATTCCCGGGGAGCTGTTTTTT
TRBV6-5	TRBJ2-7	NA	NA	CASSVGLARGEQYF	TGTGCCAGCAGTGTGGGACTCGCGCGGGGCGAGCAGTACTTC
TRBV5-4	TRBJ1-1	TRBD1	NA	CASSPRTGGGGTEAFF	TGTGCCAGCAGCCCCAGGACAGGGGGGGGAGGCACTGAAGCTTTCTTT
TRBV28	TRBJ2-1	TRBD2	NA	CAIGLANNEQFF	TGTGCCATCGGACTAGCGAACAATGAGCAGTTCTTC
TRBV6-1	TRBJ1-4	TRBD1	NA	CASTATGVRNEKLFF	TGTGCCAGCACAGCTACAGGGGTGAGGAATGAAAAACTGTTTTTT
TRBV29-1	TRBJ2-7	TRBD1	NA	CSAPGQGDDEQYF	TGCAGCGCTCCGGGACAGGGGGACGACGAGCAGTACTTC
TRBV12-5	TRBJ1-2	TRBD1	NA	CASGPTTQGRNYGYTF	TGTGCTAGTGGCCCAACTACACAGGGGAGGAACTATGGCTACACCTTC
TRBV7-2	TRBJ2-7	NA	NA	CASSSTQGIEQYF	TGTGCCAGCAGCTCGACGCAGGGGATCGAGCAGTACTTC
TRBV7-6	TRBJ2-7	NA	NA	CASSHRTSSDEQYF	TGTGCCAGCAGCCACAGGACCAGTTCGGACGAGCAGTACTTC
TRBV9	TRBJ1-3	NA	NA	CASSVAQGYSGNTIYF	TGTGCCAGCAGCGTAGCCCAGGGATACTCTGGAAACACCATATATTTT
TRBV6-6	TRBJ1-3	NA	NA	CASTQASGNTIYF	TGTGCCAGCACACAGGCCTCTGGAAACACCATATATTTT
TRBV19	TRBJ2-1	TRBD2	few	CASSISQLAGGPYNEQFF	TGTGCCAGTAGTATATCCCAGTTAGCGGGGGGCCCTTACAATGAGCAGTTCTTC
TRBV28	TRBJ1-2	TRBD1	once	CASSLGGQGAYYGYTF	TGTGCCAGCTCCCTAGGGGGACAGGGGGCATACTATGGCTACACCTTC
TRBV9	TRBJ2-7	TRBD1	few	CASSGRKGQGSYEQYF	TGTGCCAGCAGCGGTAGAAAGGGACAGGGTTCCTACGAGCAGTACTTC
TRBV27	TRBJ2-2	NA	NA	CASSMGGAAGVTGELFF	TGTGCCAGCAGTATGGGGGGTGCCGCTGGGGTCACCGGGGAGCTGTTTTTT
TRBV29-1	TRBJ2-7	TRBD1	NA	CSVVPWDSSYEQYF	TGCAGCGTTGTACCATGGGACAGCTCCTACGAGCAGTACTTC
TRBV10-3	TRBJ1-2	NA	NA	CAISSDSFSRYTF	TGTGCCATCAGCTCCGACAGTTTCTCGCGCTACACCTTC
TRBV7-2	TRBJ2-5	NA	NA	CASSLDRGETQYF	TGTGCCAGCAGCTTAGATAGGGGAGAGACCCAGTACTTC
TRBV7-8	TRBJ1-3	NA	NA	CASSFQGRSGNTIYF	TGTGCCAGCAGCTTTCAGGGCCGCTCTGGAAACACCATATATTTT
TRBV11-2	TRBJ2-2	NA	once	CASSLVQANTGELFF	TGTGCCAGCAGCTTAGTACAGGCAAACACCGGGGAGCTGTTTTTT
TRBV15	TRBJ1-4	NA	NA	CATSRGGGFGEKLFF	TGTGCCACCAGCAGGGGTGGCGGTTTTGGTGAAAAACTGTTTTTT
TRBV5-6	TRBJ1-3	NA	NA	CASSSGLGDSGNTIYF	TGTGCCAGCAGCTCTGGCCTAGGGGACTCTGGAAACACCATATATTTT
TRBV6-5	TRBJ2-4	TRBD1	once	CASRERQGINIQYF	TGTGCCAGCAGGGAGCGACAGGGGATAAACATTCAGTACTTC
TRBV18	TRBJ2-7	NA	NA	CASSSGGSYEQYF	TGTGCCAGCTCATCCGGGGGATCCTACGAGCAGTACTTC
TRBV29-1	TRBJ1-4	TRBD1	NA	CSAGQGAEKLFF	TGCAGCGCCGGACAGGGGGCAGAAAAACTGTTTTTT
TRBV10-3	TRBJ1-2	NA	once	CAISEGANYGYTF	TGTGCCATCAGTGAAGGGGCTAACTATGGCTACACCTTC
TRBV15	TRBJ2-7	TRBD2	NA	CATSNLAGVHEQYF	TGTGCCACCAGCAATCTAGCGGGAGTCCACGAGCAGTACTTC
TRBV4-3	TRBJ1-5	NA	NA	CASSQDLDQPQHF	TGCGCCAGCAGCCAAGATTTAGATCAGCCCCAGCATTTT
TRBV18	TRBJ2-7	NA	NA	CASSPWGGGSYEQYF	TGTGCCAGCTCCCCTTGGGGGGGCGGGAGCTACGAGCAGTACTTC
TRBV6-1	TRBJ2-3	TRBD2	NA	CASSEVAGGPDTQYF	TGTGCCAGCAGTGAAGTAGCGGGAGGGCCAGATACGCAGTATTTT